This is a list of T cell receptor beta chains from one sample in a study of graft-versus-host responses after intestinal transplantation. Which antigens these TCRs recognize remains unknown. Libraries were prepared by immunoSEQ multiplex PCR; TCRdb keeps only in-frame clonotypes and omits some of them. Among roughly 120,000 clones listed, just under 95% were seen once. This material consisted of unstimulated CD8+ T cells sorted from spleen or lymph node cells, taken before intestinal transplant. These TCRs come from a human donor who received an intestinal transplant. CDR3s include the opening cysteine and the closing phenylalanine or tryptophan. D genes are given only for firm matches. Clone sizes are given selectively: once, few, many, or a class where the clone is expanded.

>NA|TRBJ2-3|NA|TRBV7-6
TGTGCCAGCAGCTTTGGACAGTCTGGCACAGATACGCAGTATTTT
CASSFGQSGTDTQYF
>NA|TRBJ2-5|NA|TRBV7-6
TGTGCCAGCAGCTTAGCCGAAACTCTGGCGGTCCTAGAAGAAGAGACCCAGTACTTC
CASSLAETLAVLEEETQYF
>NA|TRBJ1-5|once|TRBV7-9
TGTGCCAGCAGCTTGGGTGTTCAGCCCCAGCATTTT
CASSLGVQPQHF
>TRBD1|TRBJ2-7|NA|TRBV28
TGTGCCAGCAGTTCCCAGCGACAGGGGCGTTACGAGCAGTACTTC
CASSSQRQGRYEQYF
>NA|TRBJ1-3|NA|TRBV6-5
TGTGCCAGCAGTTCCCTTCGGGGTGGGGGACGGAACACCATATATTTT
CASSSLRGGGRNTIYF
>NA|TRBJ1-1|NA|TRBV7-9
TGTGCCAGCAGCCAAGCGGGGGAGAACACTGAAGCTTTCTTT
CASSQAGENTEAFF
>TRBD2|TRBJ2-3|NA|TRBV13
TGTGCCAGCAGAAGCGGGACTAGCGGGGGCAATCTCACAGATACGCAGTATTTT
CASRSGTSGGNLTDTQYF
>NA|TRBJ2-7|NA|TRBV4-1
TGCGCCAGCAGCCAAGTTCAGGCCTTATCCTACGAGCAGTACTTC
CASSQVQALSYEQYF
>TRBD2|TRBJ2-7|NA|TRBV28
TGTGCCAGCACCATTCCGACTAGCGGGAACTACGAGCAGTACTTC
CASTIPTSGNYEQYF
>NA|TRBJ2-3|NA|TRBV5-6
TGTGCCAGCAGCATGGGGGATACGCAGTATTTT
CASSMGDTQYF
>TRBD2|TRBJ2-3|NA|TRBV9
TGTGCCAGCAGCCCCGTGGGACTAGCGGGAGTGGCAGATACGCAGTATTTT
CASSPVGLAGVADTQYF
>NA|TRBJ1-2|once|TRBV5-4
TGTGCCAGCAGCTTGGTTGGAGGGCCATATGGCTACACCTTC
CASSLVGGPYGYTF
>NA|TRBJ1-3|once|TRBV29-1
TGCAGCGTTCTTCTTAGTGCGGGGCCGGCTGGAAACACCATATATTTT
CSVLLSAGPAGNTIYF
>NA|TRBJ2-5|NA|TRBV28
TGTGCCAGCAGTCCGGGCATAGATATCGAGGAGACCCAGTACTTC
CASSPGIDIEETQYF
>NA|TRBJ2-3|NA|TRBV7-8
TGTGCCAGCAGCTTCTCGTCGACGGGCACAGATACGCAGTATTTT
CASSFSSTGTDTQYF
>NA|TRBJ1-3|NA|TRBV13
TGTGCCAGCAGCGCAACTTTCTCTGGAAACACCATATATTTT
CASSATFSGNTIYF
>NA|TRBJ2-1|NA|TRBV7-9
TGTGCCAGCAGCCTAGAGGAGGGTTCGGGTGAGCAGTTCTTC
CASSLEEGSGEQFF
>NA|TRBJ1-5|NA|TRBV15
TGTGCCACCAGCAGGAACCGGGACAGCAATCAGCCCCAGCATTTT
CATSRNRDSNQPQHF
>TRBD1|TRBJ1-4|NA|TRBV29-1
TGCAGCGTGCATCCGGGACAGGATAATGAAAAACTGTTTTTT
CSVHPGQDNEKLFF
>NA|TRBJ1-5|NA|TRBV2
TGTGCCAGCAGTGATGGGCAGGGCAATCAGCCCCAGCATTTT
CASSDGQGNQPQHF
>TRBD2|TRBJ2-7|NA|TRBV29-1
TGCAGCGTCGGGGGGCGAATAGCGGGGTACTCCTACGAGCAGTACTTC
CSVGGRIAGYSYEQYF
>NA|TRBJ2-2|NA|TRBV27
TGTGCCAGCACTTCTAAGCCGGGTGGCGCCTACACCGGGGAGCTGTTTTTT
CASTSKPGGAYTGELFF
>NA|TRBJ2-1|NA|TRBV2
TGTGCCAGCAGTTACTACATCGGGACGAAGTTCTTC
CASSYYIGTKFF
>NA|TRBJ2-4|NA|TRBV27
TGTGCCAGCAGTTACGGAAACATTCAGTACTTC
CASSYGNIQYF
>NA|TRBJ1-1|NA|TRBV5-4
TGTGCCAGCAGCTTACTTTCAGGGATGAACACTGAAGCTTTCTTT
CASSLLSGMNTEAFF
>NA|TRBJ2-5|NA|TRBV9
TGTGCCAGCAGCGACGTGGTGGGTTTTCAAGAGACCCAGTACTTC
CASSDVVGFQETQYF
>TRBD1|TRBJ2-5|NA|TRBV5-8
TGTGCCAGCAGCTTGGGACAGGGATGGGTTGAGACCCAGTACTTC
CASSLGQGWVETQYF
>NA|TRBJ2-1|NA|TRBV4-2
TGTGCCAGCAGCCAAGATACAGGCTCCTACAATGAGCAGTTCTTC
CASSQDTGSYNEQFF
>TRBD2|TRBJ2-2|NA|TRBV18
TGTGCCAGCTCCAAGACTAGCGGGAGGGCCGGAACCGGGGAGCTGTTTTTT
CASSKTSGRAGTGELFF
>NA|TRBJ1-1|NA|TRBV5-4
TGTGCCAGCAGCTGGGGGAACACTGAAGCTTTCTTT
CASSWGNTEAFF
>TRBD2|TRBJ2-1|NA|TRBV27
TGTGCCAGCAGCCCTCCCCTTAGCGGGAGGAAGCAGTTCTTC
CASSPPLSGRKQFF
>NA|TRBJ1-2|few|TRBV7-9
TGTGCCAGCTCCCGGGGTCCAGCTAACTATGGCTACACCTTC
CASSRGPANYGYTF
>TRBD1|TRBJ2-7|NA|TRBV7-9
TGTGCCAGCAGCTCGCCTGGGACAGTTGCCTACGAGCAGTACTTC
CASSSPGTVAYEQYF
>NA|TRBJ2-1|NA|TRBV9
TGTGCCAGCAGCATTGGAGGGGGTGGCGAGCAGTTCTTC
CASSIGGGGEQFF
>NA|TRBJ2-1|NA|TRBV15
TGTGCCACCAGCCCGGACTACAATGAGCAGTTCTTC
CATSPDYNEQFF
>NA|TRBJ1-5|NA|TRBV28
TGTGCCAGCAGTTTGGGACGGATTAGCAATCAGCCCCAGCATTTT
CASSLGRISNQPQHF
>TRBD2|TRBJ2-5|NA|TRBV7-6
TGTGCCAGCAGCTTAGCTAGCGGGATCAAGACCCAGTACTTC
CASSLASGIKTQYF
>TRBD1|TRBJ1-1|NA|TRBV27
TGTGCCAGCAGTTTAGGGACAGGGAACACTGAAGCTTTCTTT
CASSLGTGNTEAFF
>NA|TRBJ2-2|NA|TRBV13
TGTGCCAGCAGCTTCAGCCGGGGCGGGGAGCTGTTTTTT
CASSFSRGGELFF
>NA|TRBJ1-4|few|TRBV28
TGTGCCGCGGCAACTAATGAAAAACTGTTTTTT
CAAATNEKLFF
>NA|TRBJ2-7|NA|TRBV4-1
TGCGCCAGCAGCCAAGATGGGGCACCCTACGAGCAGTACTTC
CASSQDGAPYEQYF
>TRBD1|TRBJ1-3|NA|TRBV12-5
TGTGCTAGTGGTTTGGTAGGGACAGGGTCCGGAAACACCATATATTTT
CASGLVGTGSGNTIYF
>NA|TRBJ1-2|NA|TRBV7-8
TGTGCCAGCAGCCCGCTGACAGAGGTTATGAACGGCTACACCTTC
CASSPLTEVMNGYTF
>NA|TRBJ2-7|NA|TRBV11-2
TGTGCCAGCAGCTTAGTTTACCTCTACGAGCAGTACTTC
CASSLVYLYEQYF
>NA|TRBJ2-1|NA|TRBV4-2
TGTGCCAGCAGCCTTTTAGGAGATGAGCAGTTCTTC
CASSLLGDEQFF
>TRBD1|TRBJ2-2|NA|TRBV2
TGTGCCAGCAGTGCCTGGACAGGGTCCGGGGAGCTGTTTTTT
CASSAWTGSGELFF
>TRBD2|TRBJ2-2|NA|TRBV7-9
TGTGCCAGCAGTTCGACTAGCGGGAGTTATCCACCCGGGGAGCTGTTTTTT
CASSSTSGSYPPGELFF